This record covers a single TCR beta chain. Its antigen remains unidentified. Stated time point: newly diagnosed, previously untreated cHL patient sample. What served as comparison were PBMCs in newly diagnosed, untreated classical Hodgkin lymphoma. The data derive from a study of PD-1 blockade in classical Hodgkin lymphoma. Study-level findings and limits: A reduction in baseline TCR diversity was reportedly seen in newly diagnosed patients relative to healthy donors. Repertoire differences lack defined causes, possibly disease activity or prior therapy.

Libraries were prepared by immunoSEQ multiplex PCR; TCRdb keeps only in-frame clonotypes and omits some of them. In the table there are about 20,000 clones, 80% to 95% of which are singletons. Germline V lookup: CDR1 MGHDK, CDR2 SYGVNS. This CDR3 has 14 residues. V dropped 6 bases and J dropped 1 base, with 12 bases sitting between them. The sample was peripheral blood mononuclear cells (PBMCs). The V call is TRBV25-1, the J call TRBJ2-5; perhaps D is TRBD1 or TRBD2 (5 bases each). The origin of this receptor is a human donor with classical Hodgkin lymphoma. The CDR3 bases are TGTGCCAGCAGGAGGGACGGTTCCCAAGAGACCCAGTACTTC. Amino acids: CASRRDGSQETQYF.